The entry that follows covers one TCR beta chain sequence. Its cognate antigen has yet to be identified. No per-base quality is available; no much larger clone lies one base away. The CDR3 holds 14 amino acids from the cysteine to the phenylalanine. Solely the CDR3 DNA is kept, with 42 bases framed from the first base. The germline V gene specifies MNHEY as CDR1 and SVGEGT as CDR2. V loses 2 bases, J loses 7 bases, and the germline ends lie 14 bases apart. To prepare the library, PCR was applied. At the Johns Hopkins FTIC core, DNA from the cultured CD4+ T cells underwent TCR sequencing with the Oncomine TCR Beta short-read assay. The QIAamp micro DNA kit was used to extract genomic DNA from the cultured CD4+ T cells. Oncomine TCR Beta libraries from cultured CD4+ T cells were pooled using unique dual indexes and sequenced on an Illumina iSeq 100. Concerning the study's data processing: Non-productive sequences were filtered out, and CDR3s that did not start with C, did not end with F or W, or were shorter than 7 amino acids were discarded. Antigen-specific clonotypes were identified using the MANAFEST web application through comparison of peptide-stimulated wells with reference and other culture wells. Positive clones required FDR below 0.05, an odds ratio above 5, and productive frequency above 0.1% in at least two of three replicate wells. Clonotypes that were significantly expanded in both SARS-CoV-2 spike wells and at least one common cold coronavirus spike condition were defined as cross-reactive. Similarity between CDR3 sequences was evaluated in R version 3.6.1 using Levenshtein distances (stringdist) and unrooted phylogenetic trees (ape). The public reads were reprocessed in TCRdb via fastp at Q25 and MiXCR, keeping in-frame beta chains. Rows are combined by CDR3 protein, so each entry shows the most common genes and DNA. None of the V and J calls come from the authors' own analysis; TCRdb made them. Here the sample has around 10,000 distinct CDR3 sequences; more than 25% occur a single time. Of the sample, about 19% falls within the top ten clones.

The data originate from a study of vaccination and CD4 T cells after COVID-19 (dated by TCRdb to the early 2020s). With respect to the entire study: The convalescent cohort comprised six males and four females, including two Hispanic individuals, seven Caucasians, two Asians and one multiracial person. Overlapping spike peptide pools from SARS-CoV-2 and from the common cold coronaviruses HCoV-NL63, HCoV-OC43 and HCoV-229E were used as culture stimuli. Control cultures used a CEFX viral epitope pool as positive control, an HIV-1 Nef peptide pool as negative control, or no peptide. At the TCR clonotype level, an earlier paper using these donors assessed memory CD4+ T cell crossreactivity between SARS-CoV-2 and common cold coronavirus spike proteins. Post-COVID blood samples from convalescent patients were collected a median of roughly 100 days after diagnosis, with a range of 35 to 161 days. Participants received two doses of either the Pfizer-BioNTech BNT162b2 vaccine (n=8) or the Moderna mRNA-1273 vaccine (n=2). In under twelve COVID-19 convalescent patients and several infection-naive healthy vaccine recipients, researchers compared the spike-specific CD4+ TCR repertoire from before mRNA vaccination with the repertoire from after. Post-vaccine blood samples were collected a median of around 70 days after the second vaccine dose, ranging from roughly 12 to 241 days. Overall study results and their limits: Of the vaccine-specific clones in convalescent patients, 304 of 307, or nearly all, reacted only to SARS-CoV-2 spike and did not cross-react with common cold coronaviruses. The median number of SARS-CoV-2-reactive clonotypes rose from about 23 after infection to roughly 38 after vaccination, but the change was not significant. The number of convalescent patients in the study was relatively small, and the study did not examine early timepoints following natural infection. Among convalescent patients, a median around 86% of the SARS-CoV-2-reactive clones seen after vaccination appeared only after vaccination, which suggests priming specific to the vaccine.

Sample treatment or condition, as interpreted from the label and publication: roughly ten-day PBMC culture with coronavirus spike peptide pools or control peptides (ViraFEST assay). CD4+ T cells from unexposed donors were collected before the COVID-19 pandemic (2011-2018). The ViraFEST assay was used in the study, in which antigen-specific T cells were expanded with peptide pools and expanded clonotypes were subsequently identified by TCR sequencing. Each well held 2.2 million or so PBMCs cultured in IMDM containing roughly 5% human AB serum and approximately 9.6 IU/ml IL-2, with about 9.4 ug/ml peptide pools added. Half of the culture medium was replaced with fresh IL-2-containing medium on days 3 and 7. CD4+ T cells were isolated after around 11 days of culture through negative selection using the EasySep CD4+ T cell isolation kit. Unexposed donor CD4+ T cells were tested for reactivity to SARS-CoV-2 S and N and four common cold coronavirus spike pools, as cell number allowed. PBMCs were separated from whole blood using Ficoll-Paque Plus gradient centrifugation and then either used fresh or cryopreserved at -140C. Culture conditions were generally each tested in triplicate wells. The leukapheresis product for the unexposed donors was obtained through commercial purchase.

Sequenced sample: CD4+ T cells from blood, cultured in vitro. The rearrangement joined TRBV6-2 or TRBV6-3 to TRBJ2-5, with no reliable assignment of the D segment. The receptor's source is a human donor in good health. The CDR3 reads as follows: CASSYNIAVGTQYF. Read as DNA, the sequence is TGTGCCAGCAGTTACAATATCGCGGTGGGGACCCAGTACTTC.